Each of the 18 T cell receptor beta chains below was sequenced from the same sample in a study of cytomegalovirus exposure and HLA in healthy donors. Here immunoSEQ multiplex PCR was the method, and the copy in TCRdb shows in-frame clones only, minus some. The table includes under 150,000 clones, roughly nine tenths detected once. Sequencing used PBMCs. Receptor source: a young man in good health and CMV-seronegative.

The chain carries TRBV19 and TRBJ1-1, with unresolved D. This CDR3 has 13 residues. V shed 6 bases and J shed 2 bases, with 10 bases lying between them. Germline CDR1 LNHDA, CDR2 SQIVND (reference sequence). The CDR3 DNA follows: TGTGCCAGTAGAGCGCACGCTAACACTGAAGCTTTCTTT. This codes for CASRAHANTEAFF.

The J gene is TRBJ2-7, the V gene TRBV5-1; possible D gene TRBD2, 7 bases. The V end lost 0 bases, the J end lost 0 bases, and 16 bases lay between the germline ends. The CDR3 runs 17 residues. Germline CDR1 is SGHRS and CDR2 is YFSETQ. The CDR3 reads CASSLVSGGRASYEQYF. For the CDR3, the DNA is TGCGCCAGCAGCTTGGTCTCCGGGGGGCGAGCCTCCTACGAGCAGTACTTC.

This sequence joins TRBV5-1 and TRBJ1-2, with D uncertain. Trimming pared 0 bases from V and 6 bases from J, leaving 9 bases between. This CDR3 comprises 13 residues. Germline lookup yields CDR1 SGHRS and CDR2 YFSETQ. CDR3 DNA sequence: TGCGCCAGCAGCTTGGGCCCCGGGGATGGCTACACCTTC. It is translated as CASSLGPGDGYTF.

V is TRBV18 and J is TRBJ2-5, with TRBD2 matching 7 bases. The CDR3 spans 18 residues. Unmatched junction bases numbered 19, after V lost 2 bases and J lost 7 bases. Germline CDR1 is KGHSH and CDR2 is LQKENI. CDR3 DNA: TGTGCCAGCTCACCAACCGGGTCGCGGACGGGAGGTACAGGGACCCAGTACTTC. Translated: CASSPTGSRTGGTGTQYF. The whole variable domain, remainder taken from reference TRBV18 and TRBJ2-5, is NAGVMQNPRHLVRRRGQEARLRCSPMKGHSHVYWYRQLPEEGLKFMVYLQKENIIDESGMPKERFSAEFPKEGPSILRIQQVVRGDSAAYFCASSPTGSRTGGTGTQYFGPGTRLLVL.

As to this clone: One end of the junction fails to match germline, which may point to a read error. V gene TRBV27 combines with J gene TRBJ1-2; D is ambiguous. In germline, CDR1 is MNHEY, CDR2 SMNVEV (reference sequence). The CDR3 totals 17 residues. CDR3 nucleotide sequence: TGTGCCAGCAGTCCGCCTGGCTGGGAGTATTATAACTATGGCCACACCTTC. As protein: CASSPPGWEYYNYGHTF.

This clone was found once. The chain links TRBV4-3 to TRBJ2-2; TRBD2 matches at 9 bases. The germline V gene encodes CDR1 LGHNA and CDR2 YSLEER. This CDR3 is built from 16 residues. The V segment lost 4 bases and the J segment 3 bases; nucleotides outside the gene matches: 6. CDR3: CASSLLGGRDTGELFF. DNA of the CDR3: TGCGCCAGCAGCCTATTAGGCGGGAGGGACACCGGGGAGCTGTTTTTT.

This CDR3 reads CASSVGQGAGETQYF. CDR3 bases: TGTGCCAGCAGCGTGGGACAGGGTGCCGGAGAGACCCAGTACTTC. V gene TRBV9 combines with J gene TRBJ2-5; 9 nucleotides align to TRBD1. Germline V lookup: CDR1 SGDLS, CDR2 YYNGEE. The V gene end was trimmed by 2 bases and the J gene end by 4 bases; junction bases not matched to a gene: 6. This CDR3 has 15 residues.

The chain carries TRBV7-2 and TRBJ1-2, with D possibly TRBD1 on 5 matching bases. Germline V lookup: CDR1 SGHTA, CDR2 FQGNSA. The V end lost 4 bases, the J end lost 2 bases, and 14 bases lay between the germline ends. The CDR3 is made up of 15 amino acids. CDR3 coding DNA: TGTGCCAGCAGCTCCGATAGGGGACTGAACTATGGCTACACCTTC. This encodes CASSSDRGLNYGYTF.

The chain joins TRBV9 to TRBJ1-2, with D perhaps matching TRBD1 (5 bases). This CDR3 is built from 15 residues. Trimming took off 4 bases at V and 3 bases at J, with 16 bases between the two ends. Per germline, CDR1 SGDLS and CDR2 YYNGEE. CDR3 protein: CASSRNVDRDYGYTF. The CDR3 region has the DNA TGTGCCAGCAGCCGAAACGTAGACAGAGACTATGGCTACACCTTC. The whole variable domain, remainder taken from reference TRBV9 and TRBJ1-2, is DSGVTQTPKHLITATGQRVTLRCSPRSGDLSVYWYQQSLDQGLQFLIQYYNGEERAKGNILERFSAQQFPDLHSELNLSSLELGDSALYFCASSRNVDRDYGYTFGSGTRLTVV.

The rearrangement uses TRBV4-1 and TRBJ1-1; D call uncertain. CDR1 and CDR2 from the germline V gene are MGHRA and YSYEKL. Trimming pared 0 bases from V and 7 bases from J, leaving 21 bases between. CDR3 length: 17 amino acids. Written as DNA, the CDR3 is TGCGCCAGCAGCCAAGATGAAGCTATTCGGGGTTCGGGTGAAGCTTTCTTT. The encoded protein is CASSQDEAIRGSGEAFF.

This chain links TRBV10-1 with TRBJ2-7; 13 nucleotides agree with TRBD2. The V and J ends lost 7 bases and 4 bases, in that order; junction bases with no gene match: 7. There are 15 residues in the CDR3. Germline V CDR1 and CDR2: WNHNN, SYGVQD (reference sequence). CDR3 in DNA: TGCGCCAGCAACCCCGGGACTAGCGGGGAATACGAGCAGTACGTC. Translated, it gives CASNPGTSGEYEQYV.

CDR3 residues: CASSVLDSGNTIYF. CDR3 nucleotide sequence: TGTGCCAGCAGCGTACTAGACTCTGGAAACACCATATATTTT. The V and J genes are TRBV9 and TRBJ1-3; D is ambiguous. Between the trimmed V and J ends, which lost 1 base and 0 bases, there was a span of 5 bases. Germline loops: CDR1 SGDLS, CDR2 YYNGEE. The CDR3 is made up of 14 amino acids.

V is TRBV7-9 and J is TRBJ1-1, with D unclear. CDR1 SEHNR and CDR2 FQNEAQ come from the germline V gene (reference sequence). The CDR3 contains 13 residues. V was cut by 0 bases and J by 1 base, with 3 bases left in between. Here the CDR3 DNA reads TGTGCCAGCAGCTTAGCCGGGAACACTGAAGCTTTCTTT. It yields the protein CASSLAGNTEAFF.

The genes are TRBV29-1 and TRBJ1-5, with 7 bases matching TRBD1. Germline V gene lookup returns CDR1 SQVTM and CDR2 ANQGSEA. The CDR3 covers 13 residues. With V trimmed by 6 bases and J by 3 bases, 5 bases remained unmatched. This chain's CDR3 is CSVKGQDNQPQHF. CDR3 bases: TGCAGCGTGAAAGGACAGGACAATCAGCCCCAGCATTTT.

This sequence joins TRBV19 and TRBJ1-5; weak D call: TRBD1 (5 bases). The germline V gene has CDR1 LNHDA and CDR2 SQIVND (reference sequence). V was pared by 2 bases and J by 4 bases, with 6 bases between. This CDR3 has 13 amino acids. The CDR3 protein is CASSIRGNQPQHF. In DNA, the CDR3 is TGTGCCAGTAGTATACGGGGGAATCAGCCCCAGCATTTT.

The rearrangement uses TRBV7-3 and TRBJ1-1; D call uncertain. CDR1 SGHTA and CDR2 FQGTGA come from the germline V gene. This CDR3 has 15 amino acids. Deletions cut 2 bases from V and 4 bases from J, with 14 bases between. The CDR3 coding sequence is TGTGCCAGCAGCTTACTCGGAGGGTCGGGCACTGAAGCTTTCTTT. Protein: CASSLLGGSGTEAFF.

For this clone: Other DNA sequences from this sample encode an identical CDR3 as well. The chain has TRBV9 and TRBJ1-1; D is undetermined. V was shortened by 8 bases and J by 1 base, with 12 bases between the two germline ends. The CDR3 consists of 13 residues. CDR1 and CDR2 from the germline V gene are SGDLS and YYNGEE. CDR3 nucleotide sequence: TGTGCCAGTTCCGTGTCGGGGAACACTGAAGCTTTCTTT. It codes for CASSVSGNTEAFF.

The chain employs TRBV18 and TRBJ1-5; 8 nucleotides align to TRBD1. The CDR3 is 15 residues long. Trimming took 6 bases from V and 0 from J; bases not matched to a gene: 4. CDR1 and CDR2 (germline): KGHSH, LQKENI. DNA of the CDR3: TGTGCCAGCTCGGGGGGACAGGCTAGCAATCAGCCCCAGCATTTT. As protein: CASSGGQASNQPQHF.